This TCR beta chain was found in a study of blood T cell repertoires in COVID-19. Germline CDR1 MNHEY, CDR2 SVGAGI. This CDR3 has 13 residues. Data came from immunoSEQ multiplex PCR; TCRdb stores just in-frame clones and leaves some out. Of some 220,000 clones listed, roughly 84% are singletons. The clonotype comes from an older woman who had recovered from COVID-19. This chain joins TRBV6-5 and TRBJ2-3, with D perhaps TRBD2 (6 bases). The sample taken for sequencing was peripheral blood. The CDR3 here is CATGRRGTDTQYF. CDR3 nucleotides: TGTGCAACGGGGCGGAGGGGCACAGATACGCAGTATTTT.